This T cell receptor beta chain derives from a study of T cell responses to AZD1222 COVID-19 vaccine. About this clone itself: What it recognizes is unknown.

Germline CDR1 and CDR2: PRHDT and FYEKMQ (reference sequence). Trimming removed 2 bases from V and 10 bases from J, with 8 bases in between. The CDR3 totals 12 residues. Sequencing used immunoSEQ multiplex PCR; TCRdb keeps in-frame clones, though not all of them. The sample carries 84,000 or so clones, nearly 90% recorded once. General study findings and limits: Seropositive status at baseline applied to only five to seven AZD1222 recipients. Possibly, clonal diversity was underestimated; donors were largely white British and included more females. After the peak T cell response, and only then, were repertoires sampled. Regions 160-218 and 743-854 dominated among vaccine-associated CD4 TCRs spanning spike.

This chain joins TRBV13 and TRBJ1-4; D not resolved. The receptor's source is an adult in good health. This material consisted of peripheral blood, taken on day 0 of MenACWY control vaccination. CDR3 loop: CASSLRRAKLFF. CDR3 nucleotides: TGTGCCAGCAGCTTACGGCGGGCAAAACTGTTTTTT. Full variable domain (remainder filled in from reference TRBV13 and TRBJ1-4): AAGVIQSPRHLIKEKRETATLKCYPIPRHDTVYWYQQGPGQDPQFLISFYEKMQSDKGSIPDRFSAQQFSDYHSELNMSSLELGDSALYFCASSLRRAKLFFGSGTQLSVL.